This T cell receptor beta chain is from a study of blood T cell repertoires in COVID-19. CDR3 size: 16 residues. CDR1 and CDR2 from the germline V gene are MNHNS and SASEGT. The V end was cut by 4 bases, the J end by 0 bases, with 10 bases between. Clones were sequenced by immunoSEQ multiplex PCR, and TCRdb holds only the in-frame ones, with some missing. The sample has approximately 150,000 clones, 65% to 90% seen once. The chain has TRBV6-1 and TRBJ2-6; D perhaps matches TRBD1 (5 bases). The sequencing sample was made of PBMCs or T cells enriched from blood (not recorded which). The source is a man aged 45-65 years who had recovered from COVID-19. This CDR3 is CASSVRDSSGANVLTF. The CDR3 coding sequence is TGTGCCAGCAGTGTAAGAGACAGCTCTGGGGCCAACGTCCTGACTTTC.